One and the same sample provided the 7 T cell receptor beta chains below, sequenced in a study of HIV-infected patients and healthy controls. In TCRdb, the 5' RACE reads were re-called with MiXCR into one record per CDR3 protein. This table has some 70,000 distinct CDR3 sequences, around 21% appearing once. Input material: CD4+ T cells from blood. The source of these receptors is a human donor in good health.

Remarks on this clonotype: This may arise from a read error, as a much more abundant clone is one base away. The chain is built from TRBV13 and TRBJ2-5, with TRBD1 matching 8 bases. CDR3 length: 17 residues. In germline, CDR1 is PRHDT, CDR2 FYEKMQ (reference sequence). V was pared by 1 base and J by 5 bases, with 12 bases of the junction left unmatched. DNA for the CDR3: TGTGCCAGCAGCTTAGTGGACTCTGAAGCAGGGGGCGAGACCCAGTACTTC. Protein sequence: CASSLVDSEAGGETQYF. The full variable domain, rest sourced from reference TRBV13 and TRBJ2-5, is AAGVIQSPRHLIKEKRETATLKCYPIPRHDTVYWYQQGPGQDPQFLISFYEKMQSDKGSIPDRFSAQQFSDYHSELNMSSLELGDSALYFCASSLVDSEAGGETQYFGPGTRLLVL.

This clonotype appeared many times. This chain joins TRBV6-6 and TRBJ1-5; D not resolved. The germline gives CDR1 MNHNY, CDR2 SVGAGI (reference sequence). The CDR3 totals 14 residues. V was clipped by 6 bases and J by 5 bases, with 14 bases between them. CDR3 DNA sequence: TGTGCCAGCAGCGACGCGGTTTTGGATCAGCCCCAGCATTTT. Residues: CASSDAVLDQPQHF.

The chain carries TRBV3-1 and TRBJ1-2; D ambiguous. Germline V lookup: CDR1 LGHDT, CDR2 YNNKEL (reference sequence). The V gene lost 1 base and the J gene lost 7 bases, with 16 bases spanning the gap. The CDR3 is made up of 15 amino acids. The CDR3 nucleotides are TGTGCCAGCAGCCAAGCTCCCACTGGTACTGCTGGCTACACCTTC. This sequence encodes CASSQAPTGTAGYTF.

This clonotype was seen only a few times. J is TRBJ2-7 and V is TRBV6-5, with D possibly matching TRBD1 (6 bases). CDR3 length: 13 residues. Trimming removed 2 bases at V and 4 bases at J, with 9 bases between. Germline V gene data show CDR1 as MNHEY and CDR2 as SVGAGI. CDR3 DNA sequence: TGTGCCAGCAGTTACGTGACAGGTTACGAGCAGTACTTC. Translated: CASSYVTGYEQYF.

This clonotype was detected only a few times. The genes are TRBV2 and TRBJ1-4; 8 nucleotides align to TRBD1. This CDR3 has 14 residues. The V gene end was trimmed by 4 bases and the J gene end by 3 bases; junction bases not matched to a gene: 1. The germline V gene has CDR1 SNHLY and CDR2 FYNNEI. The CDR3 is CASSGTGSNEKLFF. The CDR3 bases are TGTGCCAGCAGTGGGACAGGGTCTAATGAAAAACTGTTTTTT.

This clonotype has more than one count but fewer than ten. The chain has TRBV6-2 or TRBV6-3 and TRBJ2-7; 13 bases are shared with TRBD2. The CDR3 has 15 residues. The germline V gene has CDR1 MNHEY and CDR2 SVGEGT. Unmatched junction bases numbered 2, after V lost 6 bases and J lost 0 bases. The CDR3 nucleotides are TGTGCCAGCAGCCGGACTAGCGGGAGCTCCTACGAGCAGTACTTC. This sequence encodes CASSRTSGSSYEQYF.

This clonotype was detected many times. V usage is TRBV2 and J usage is TRBJ2-3; 7 bases fit TRBD2. After removal of 8 bases from V and 2 bases from J, the junction contained 10 bases not matched to a gene. CDR1 is SNHLY and CDR2 is FYNNEI in the germline V gene. The CDR3 is 15 amino acids. The CDR3 sequence: CASRKVGGYTDTQYF. The CDR3, as DNA: TGTGCCAGCCGTAAAGTGGGGGGGTACACAGATACGCAGTATTTT.